This entry concerns a single T cell receptor beta chain. The sample comes from a study of blood T cell repertoires in COVID-19. Study overall: Whether acute or convalescent, the COVID-19 samples came from the United States, Italy and Spain. The analysed material was cDNA or gDNA that came from T cells, B-cell-depleted T cells, or PBMCs.

In the original analysis: For nucleated cells, counts were estimated from reference gene primer amplification. Produced via immunoSEQ multiplex PCR; TCRdb's table is partial and in-frame only. That table furnishes V, J and clone size, whereas the DNA furnished D and trimming. The sample has under 150,000 clones; approximately 91% are singletons. V shed 5 bases and J 0 bases; nucleotides not matched to a gene: 7. The V gene's germline CDR1 is LNHDA and CDR2 SQIVND (reference sequence). This CDR3 contains 15 residues. The source is a man aged 45 to 65 with active or convalescent COVID-19. The chain carries TRBV19 and TRBJ2-7, with 7 bases identical to TRBD2. Sequenced input: peripheral blood. The chain's CDR3 is CASSLTSASSYEQYF. The CDR3 nucleotides are TGTGCCAGTAGTCTTACTAGCGCGAGCTCCTACGAGCAGTACTTC.